One sample yielded the 19 T cell receptor beta chains listed below, sequenced in a study of blood T cell repertoires in COVID-19. Using immunoSEQ multiplex PCR, the repertoire was profiled, and TCRdb retains in-frame clones only, with some absent. The table has 180,000 or so clones, roughly 85% seen once. The sequenced sample was peripheral blood. Receptors originate from a man between 60 and 75 years old with acute or convalescent COVID-19.

This clone occurred once. In DNA, the CDR3 is TGTGCCAGCAGGGGACAGGGGGGAGGTGGGGCCAACGTCCTGACTTTC. Protein: CASRGQGGGGANVLTF. This chain links TRBV28 with TRBJ2-6, with 11 bases lining up with TRBD1. V dropped 6 bases and J dropped 3; count of bases not matched to a gene: 4. Germline assignment: CDR1 MDHEN and CDR2 SYDVKM. The CDR3 extends over 16 amino acids.

The chain is built from TRBV28 and TRBJ2-7; tentatively, D is TRBD2 (6 bases). The CDR3 sequence is 15 residues long. Trimming took off 5 bases at V and 1 base at J, with 15 bases between the two ends. Germline CDR1 reads MDHEN; CDR2 reads SYDVKM. The CDR3 loop reads CASSEEGLVSYEQYF. The CDR3 DNA is TGTGCCAGCAGTGAGGAGGGACTGGTTTCCTACGAGCAGTACTTC.

This clone was counted a few times. The rearrangement links TRBV18 to TRBJ1-1; TRBD1 might be the D (5 bases). This CDR3 is 15 amino acids long. Trimming removed 1 base from V and 1 base from J, with 10 bases in between. Germline V gene lookup returns CDR1 KGHSH and CDR2 LQKENI. The CDR3 loop is CASSPLTVSNTEAFF. For the CDR3, the DNA is TGTGCCAGCTCACCACTGACAGTTTCGAACACTGAAGCTTTCTTT.

The chain employs TRBV28 and TRBJ2-1, with TRBD1 matching over 9 bases. After removal of 5 bases from V and 8 bases from J, the junction contained 7 bases not matched to a gene. Germline V lookup: CDR1 MDHEN, CDR2 SYDVKM. The CDR3 extends over 14 amino acids. The CDR3: CASSGTGRSYEQFF. The CDR3 nucleotides are TGTGCCAGCAGTGGGACAGGGAGGTCTTATGAGCAGTTCTTC. The complete variable domain, with remaining parts taken from reference TRBV28 and TRBJ2-1, reads DVKVTQSSRYLVKRTGEKVFLECVQDMDHENMFWYRQDPGLGLRLIYFSYDVKMKEKGDIPEGYSVSREKKERFSLILESASTNQTSMYLCASSGTGRSYEQFFGPGTRLTVL.

This chain joins TRBV19 and TRBJ2-3; TRBD2 agrees at 13 bases. This CDR3 has 16 residues. The ends lost 7 bases at V and 5 bases at J; junction bases unmatched: 9. Germline-derived CDR1 and CDR2 are LNHDA and SQIVND (reference sequence). The CDR3 DNA follows: TGTGCCAGTACCTACACGGGACTAGCGGGGCTAGATACGCAGTATTTT. It codes for CASTYTGLAGLDTQYF. Looking up the rest from reference TRBV19 and TRBJ2-3 gives the full variable domain: DGGITQSPKYLFRKEGQNVTLSCEQNLNHDAMYWYRQDPGQGLRLIYYSQIVNDFQKGDIAEGYSVSREKKESFPLTVTSAQKNPTAFYLCASTYTGLAGLDTQYFGPGTRLTVL.

The chain joins TRBV4-2 to TRBJ2-1; TRBD2 matches at 7 bases. The germline V gene has CDR1 LGHNA and CDR2 YNFKEQ. Trimming removed 1 base from V and 5 bases from J; junction bases left unmatched: 11. The CDR3 runs to 17 residues. CDR3 region: CASSQASGLGTNNEQFF. The DNA for the CDR3 is TGTGCCAGCAGCCAAGCCTCGGGACTCGGGACTAACAATGAGCAGTTCTTC.

The J gene is TRBJ1-6, the V gene TRBV11-2; D gene unclear. CDR1 and CDR2 (germline): SGHAT, FQNNGV. Trimming shortened V by 5 bases and J by 5 bases, and 13 bases separated the two germline ends. The CDR3 covers 15 residues. The DNA for the CDR3 is TGTGCCAGCAGCCCCCGACAACCGGATAATTCACCCCTCCACTTT. Translated, it gives CASSPRQPDNSPLHF.

This clone occurred once. The chain joins TRBV7-9 to TRBJ2-3, with 8 positions matching TRBD1. The CDR3 sequence is 16 residues long. J gave up 3 bases and V 5 bases, and 10 bases lay outside the gene matches. Germline CDR1 SEHNR, CDR2 FQNEAQ (reference sequence). CDR3 bases: TGTGCCAGCAGCCCAGGAGACAGGGGAGTGACAGATACGCAGTATTTT. It yields the protein CASSPGDRGVTDTQYF.

This chain uses TRBV6-6 with TRBJ2-7; TRBD2 agrees at 7 bases. This CDR3 has 11 amino acids. The germline V gene has CDR1 MNHNY and CDR2 SVGAGI (reference sequence). Losses at the gene ends were 6 bases for V and 11 bases for J; bases not matched to a gene: 7. CDR3 loop: CASSLDREEYF. The CDR3 DNA reads as TGTGCCAGCAGCCTCGACCGGGAGGAGTACTTC.

This chain uses TRBV4-2 with TRBJ2-3, with 8 bases matching TRBD2. The CDR3 is 17 amino acids. The V and J ends lost 1 base and 6 bases, in that order; junction bases with no gene match: 12. The germline CDR1 and CDR2 sequences are LGHNA and YNFKEQ. CDR3 nucleotides: TGTGCCAGCAGCCAAGTTTCAGCGGGAGTTACCTCCGATACGCAGTATTTT. It is translated as CASSQVSAGVTSDTQYF.

V usage is TRBV2 and J usage is TRBJ2-7, with 13 bases matching TRBD2. The V segment lost 4 bases and the J segment 3 bases; nucleotides outside the gene matches: 6. The CDR3 runs 16 residues. Germline V gene lookup returns CDR1 SNHLY and CDR2 FYNNEI. The CDR3 DNA follows: TGTGCCAGCAGTGGGACTAGCGGGAGAGTAGTCTACGAGCAGTACTTC. Translated, it gives CASSGTSGRVVYEQYF.

The chain uses TRBV28 and TRBJ2-7; a possible D gene is TRBD1 (5 bases). The V and J ends lost 4 bases and 0 bases respectively, with 13 bases between them. CDR3 length equals 15 residues. Germline CDR1 reads MDHEN; CDR2 reads SYDVKM. The CDR3 loop is CASSSLTVASYEQYF. The DNA of the CDR3 is TGTGCCAGCAGTTCCCTGACAGTAGCCTCCTACGAGCAGTACTTC.

V gene TRBV10-3 combines with J gene TRBJ1-2, with a weak D call TRBD1 (5 bases). The CDR3 has 14 residues. V was cut by 6 bases and J by 2 bases, with 13 bases left in between. Germline V CDR1 and CDR2: ENHRY, SYGVKD. The DNA for the CDR3 is TGTGCCATCAGGAATCAGGGTACCAACTATGGCTACACCTTC. This encodes CAIRNQGTNYGYTF.

This chain connects TRBV7-2 to TRBJ2-7; no clear D. In germline, CDR1 is SGHTA, CDR2 FQGNSA. V lost 3 bases and J lost 2, with 14 bases in between. The CDR3 sequence is 15 residues long. The CDR3 bases are TGTGCCAGCAGCTTTACGACTCACTTCACCTACGAGCAGTACTTC. It specifies CASSFTTHFTYEQYF. The full variable domain, with the rest looked up from reference TRBV7-2 and TRBJ2-7, is GAGVSQSPSNKVTEKGKDVELRCDPISGHTALYWYRQSLGQGLEFLIYFQGNSAPDKSGLPSDRFSAERTGGSVSTLTIQRTQQEDSAVYLCASSFTTHFTYEQYFGPGTRLTVT.

This clone was seen many times. V and J are TRBV19 and TRBJ2-1; TRBD2 aligns across 9 bases. This CDR3 region has 14 residues. V lost 10 bases and J lost 3; bases outside the gene matches: 7. Germline V gene sequence: CDR1 LNHDA, CDR2 SQIVND (reference sequence). The CDR3 DNA reads as TGTGCCACAGAGACTAGCGGTGACTACAATGAGCAGTTCTTC. Its protein product is CATETSGDYNEQFF. Full variable domain (remainder filled in from reference TRBV19 and TRBJ2-1): DGGITQSPKYLFRKEGQNVTLSCEQNLNHDAMYWYRQDPGQGLRLIYYSQIVNDFQKGDIAEGYSVSREKKESFPLTVTSAQKNPTAFYLCATETSGDYNEQFFGPGTRLTVL.

In DNA, the CDR3 is TGCGCCAGCAGCCCTACCGCCGGGGATGTCACCGGGGAGCTGTTTTTT. This encodes CASSPTAGDVTGELFF. The rearrangement links TRBV5-1 to TRBJ2-2; a possible D gene is TRBD2 (5 bases). The length of the CDR3 is 16 residues. In germline, CDR1 is SGHRS, CDR2 YFSETQ. Deletions cut 4 bases from V and 4 bases from J, with 17 bases between.

The rearrangement joins TRBV4-3 to TRBJ2-7; TRBD1 matches at 8 bases. Germline values: CDR1 LGHNA, CDR2 YSLEER. The V gene end was trimmed by 4 bases and the J gene end by 6 bases; junction bases not matched to a gene: 8. The CDR3 sequence is 14 residues long. The CDR3 here is CASSLKGQGGEQYF. The CDR3 DNA reads as TGCGCCAGCAGCCTGAAAGGACAGGGAGGCGAGCAGTACTTC.

V is TRBV28 and J is TRBJ1-5; no clear D. Deletions cut 6 bases from V and 2 bases from J, with 8 bases between. Per the germline V gene, CDR1 is MDHEN and CDR2 is SYDVKM. There are 13 residues in the CDR3. CDR3 loop: CASSEFGNQPQHF. As DNA, the CDR3 is TGTGCCAGCAGCGAGTTTGGCAATCAGCCCCAGCATTTT.

The rearrangement links TRBV27 to TRBJ2-7; TRBD1 matches at 7 bases. The junction had 1 base not matched to a gene; V was cut back by 5 bases and J by 3 bases. Germline V CDR1 and CDR2: MNHEY, SMNVEV (reference sequence). The CDR3 has 12 residues. CDR3 sequence reads: CASSDRDYEQYF. As DNA, the CDR3 is TGTGCCAGCAGTGACAGGGACTACGAGCAGTACTTC.